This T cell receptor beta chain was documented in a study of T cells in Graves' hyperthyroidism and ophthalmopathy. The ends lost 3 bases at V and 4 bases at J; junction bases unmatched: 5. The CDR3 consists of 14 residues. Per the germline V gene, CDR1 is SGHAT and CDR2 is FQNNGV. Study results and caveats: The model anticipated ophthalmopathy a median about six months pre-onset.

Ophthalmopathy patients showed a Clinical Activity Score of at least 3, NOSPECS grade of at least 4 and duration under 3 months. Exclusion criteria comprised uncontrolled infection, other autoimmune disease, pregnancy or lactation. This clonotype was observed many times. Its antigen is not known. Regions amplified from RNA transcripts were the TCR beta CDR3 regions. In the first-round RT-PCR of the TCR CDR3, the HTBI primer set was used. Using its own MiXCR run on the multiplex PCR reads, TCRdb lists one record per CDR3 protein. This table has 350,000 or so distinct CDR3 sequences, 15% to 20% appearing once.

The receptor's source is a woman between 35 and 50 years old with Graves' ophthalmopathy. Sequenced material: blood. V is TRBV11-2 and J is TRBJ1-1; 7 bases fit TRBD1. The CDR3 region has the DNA TGTGCCAGCAGCTTGACAGGGATCGGCACTGAAGCTTTCTTT. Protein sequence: CASSLTGIGTEAFF.